These 9 T cell receptor beta chains originate from one sample sequenced in a study of T cell changes during pregnancy in multiple sclerosis. Produced via immunoSEQ multiplex PCR; TCRdb's table is partial and in-frame only. The sample carries around 70,000 clones, roughly nine tenths recorded once. Material: peripheral blood, obtained after pregnancy. The receptors were gathered from a female donor with multiple sclerosis, enrolled in a pregnancy study.

The chain combines TRBV5-4 with TRBJ2-3; TRBD2 matches at 9 bases. Germline assignment: CDR1 SGHNT and CDR2 YYREEE (reference sequence). V gave up 3 bases and J gave up 1 base; unmatched junction bases: 3. This CDR3 has 15 amino acids. The CDR3 protein is CASSSAGGGTDTQYF. For the CDR3, the DNA is TGTGCCAGCAGCTCAGCGGGAGGTGGCACAGATACGCAGTATTTT.

The V call is TRBV18, the J call TRBJ2-5; no definite D call. Germline-derived CDR1 and CDR2 are KGHSH and LQKENI. The CDR3 is 14 residues long. V was pared by 3 bases and J by 1 base, with 9 bases between. The CDR3 DNA sequence: TGTGCCAGCTCACCTGGAGCGACCCAAGAGACCCAGTACTTC. The encoded protein is CASSPGATQETQYF.

This chain joins TRBV7-8 and TRBJ2-7; D call uncertain. V shed 2 bases and J shed 3 bases, with 5 bases lying between them. CDR3 length: 12 amino acids. Germline V lookup: CDR1 SGHVS, CDR2 FQNEAQ. CDR3 protein: CASSLSGYEQYF. The CDR3 DNA reads as TGTGCCAGCAGCTTATCCGGCTACGAGCAGTACTTC.

This clone was detected once. This chain links TRBV12-5 with TRBJ1-2, with 7 bases aligning to TRBD1. J was trimmed by 6 bases and V by 0 bases; bases with no gene match: 7. CDR1 LGHNT and CDR2 FRNRAP come from the germline V gene. This CDR3 region has 15 residues. The CDR3 nucleotides read TGTGCTAGTGGTTTGGTAGAGTCAGGGGGTAATGGCTACACCTTC. It specifies CASGLVESGGNGYTF.

The V call is TRBV2, the J call TRBJ1-1, with a tentative D call TRBD1 (6 bases). Germline loops: CDR1 SNHLY, CDR2 FYNNEI. The CDR3 has 14 residues. Trimming removed 2 bases at V and 4 bases at J, with 11 bases between. The CDR3, as DNA: TGTGCCAGCAGTGAAACCCAGGGGTTCACTGAAGCTTTCTTT. Its translation is CASSETQGFTEAFF.

This chain joins TRBV5-1 and TRBJ2-5; 11 positions agree with TRBD2. The V and J ends lost 5 bases and 2 bases, in that order; junction bases with no gene match: 8. The CDR3 runs to 16 residues. Germline values: CDR1 SGHRS, CDR2 YFSETQ. CDR3 in amino acids: CASRPGVAGGQETQYF. The CDR3, as DNA: TGCGCCAGCAGACCCGGGGTAGCGGGAGGGCAAGAGACCCAGTACTTC.

The chain joins TRBV6-1 to TRBJ2-7, with 10 nucleotides matching TRBD1. J was trimmed by 2 bases and V by 1 base; bases with no gene match: 2. This CDR3 contains 15 residues. Per germline, CDR1 MNHNS and CDR2 SASEGT. CDR3 in amino acids: CASSEGTGGTYEQYF. As DNA, the CDR3 is TGTGCCAGCAGTGAAGGGACAGGGGGGACCTACGAGCAGTACTTC.

This clone was seen more than once but under ten times. The V call is TRBV30, the J call TRBJ2-2; 9 bases are shared with TRBD1. CDR1 and CDR2 from the germline V gene are GTSNPN and SVGIG (reference sequence). This CDR3 region has 13 residues. Unmatched junction bases numbered 2, after V lost 3 bases and J lost 6 bases. In DNA, the CDR3 is TGTGCCTGGAGGAGACAGGGGGCCGGGGAGCTGTTTTTT. It encodes CAWRRQGAGELFF. Using reference TRBV30 and TRBJ2-2 for the parts outside the CDR3, the full variable domain is SQTIHQWPATLVQPVGSPLSLECTVEGTSNPNLYWYRQAAGRGLQLLFYSVGIGQISSEVPQNLSASRPQDRQFILSSKKLLLSDSGFYLCAWRRQGAGELFFGEGSRLTVL.

The chain employs TRBV27 and TRBJ1-2; weak D call: TRBD1 (5 bases). CDR1 MNHEY and CDR2 SMNVEV come from the germline V gene (reference sequence). Trimming took 6 bases from V and 2 from J, leaving 10 bases between them. CDR3 length equals 13 residues. CDR3 region: CASRRDRNYGYTF. The CDR3 DNA is TGTGCCAGCAGAAGAGACAGAAACTATGGCTACACCTTC.